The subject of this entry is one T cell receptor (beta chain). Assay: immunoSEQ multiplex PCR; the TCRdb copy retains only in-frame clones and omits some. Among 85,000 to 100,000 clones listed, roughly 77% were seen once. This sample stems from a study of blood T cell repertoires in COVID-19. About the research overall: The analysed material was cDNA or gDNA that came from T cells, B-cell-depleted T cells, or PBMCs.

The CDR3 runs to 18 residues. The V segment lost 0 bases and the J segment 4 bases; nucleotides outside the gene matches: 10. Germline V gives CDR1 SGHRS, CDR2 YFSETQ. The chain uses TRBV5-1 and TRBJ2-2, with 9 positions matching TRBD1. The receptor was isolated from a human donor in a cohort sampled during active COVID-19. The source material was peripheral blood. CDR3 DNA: TGCGCCAGCAGCTTGGGGGCCGGCGAGACAGGGGGCACCGGGGAGCTGTTTTTT. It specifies CASSLGAGETGGTGELFF. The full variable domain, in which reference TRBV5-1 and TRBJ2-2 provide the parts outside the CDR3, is KAGVTQTPRYLIKTRGQQVTLSCSPISGHRSVSWYQQTPGQGLQFLFEYFSETQRNKGNFPGRFSGRQFSNSRSEMNVSTLELGDSALYLCASSLGAGETGGTGELFFGEGSRLTVL.